The clone carrying this T cell receptor beta chain was seen at least ten times. What it recognizes is unknown. This entry is derived from a study of identical twins. Findings and limits, study-wide: The study found excess low generation probability among twin-shared out-of-frame alpha sequences. Beta clonotypes that were abundant in cord blood contained fewer insertions, a pattern absent from memory repertoires.

With 3 bases removed from V and 6 bases from J, the gap between germline ends came to 6 bases. The CDR3 contains 12 residues. Germline V gene data show CDR1 as ENHRY and CDR2 as SYGVKD. TCRdb reanalysed the 5' RACE reads using MiXCR and keeps one entry per CDR3 protein. The sample carries around 670,000 distinct CDR3 sequences, 5.5% to 7.5% recorded once. The chain carries TRBV10-3 and TRBJ1-5; D unresolved. Sequenced sample: naive T cells sorted from blood. The receptor was derived from a young man in good health. The chain's CDR3 is CAISESSQPQHF. CDR3 coding DNA: TGTGCCATCAGTGAATCGAGTCAGCCCCAGCATTTT.